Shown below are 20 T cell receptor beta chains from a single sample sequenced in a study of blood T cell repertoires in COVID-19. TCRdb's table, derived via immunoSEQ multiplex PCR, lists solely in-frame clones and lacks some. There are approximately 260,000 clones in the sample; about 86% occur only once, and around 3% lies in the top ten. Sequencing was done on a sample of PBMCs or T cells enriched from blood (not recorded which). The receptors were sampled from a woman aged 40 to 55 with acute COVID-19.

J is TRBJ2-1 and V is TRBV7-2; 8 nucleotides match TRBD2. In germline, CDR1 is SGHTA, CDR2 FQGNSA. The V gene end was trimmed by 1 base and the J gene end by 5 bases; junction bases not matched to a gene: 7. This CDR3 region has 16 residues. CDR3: CASSLGLALENNEQFF. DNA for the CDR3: TGTGCCAGCAGCTTAGGACTAGCGCTAGAAAACAATGAGCAGTTCTTC. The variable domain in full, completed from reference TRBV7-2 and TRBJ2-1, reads GAGVSQSPSNKVTEKGKDVELRCDPISGHTALYWYRQSLGQGLEFLIYFQGNSAPDKSGLPSDRFSAERTGGSVSTLTIQRTQQEDSAVYLCASSLGLALENNEQFFGPGTRLTVL.

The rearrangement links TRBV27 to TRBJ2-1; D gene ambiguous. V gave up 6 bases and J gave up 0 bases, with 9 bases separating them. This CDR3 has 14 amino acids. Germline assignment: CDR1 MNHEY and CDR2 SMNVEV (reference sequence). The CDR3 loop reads CASSRSFSYNEQFF. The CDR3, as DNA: TGTGCCAGCAGCAGGTCTTTCTCCTACAATGAGCAGTTCTTC.

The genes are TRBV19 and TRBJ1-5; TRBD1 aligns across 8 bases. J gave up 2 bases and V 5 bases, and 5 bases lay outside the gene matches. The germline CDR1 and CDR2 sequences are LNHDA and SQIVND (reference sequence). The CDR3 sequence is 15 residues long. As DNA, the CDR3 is TGTGCCAGTAGTTTCTTACAGGGGGGCAATCAGCCCCAGCATTTT. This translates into CASSFLQGGNQPQHF.

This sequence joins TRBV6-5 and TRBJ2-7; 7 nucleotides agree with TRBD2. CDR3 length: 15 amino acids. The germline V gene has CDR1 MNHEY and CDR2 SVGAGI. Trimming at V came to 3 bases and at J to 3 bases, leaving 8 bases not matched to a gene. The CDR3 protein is CASSYLAGANYEQYF. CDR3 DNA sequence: TGTGCCAGCAGTTATCTGGCGGGAGCCAACTACGAGCAGTACTTC.

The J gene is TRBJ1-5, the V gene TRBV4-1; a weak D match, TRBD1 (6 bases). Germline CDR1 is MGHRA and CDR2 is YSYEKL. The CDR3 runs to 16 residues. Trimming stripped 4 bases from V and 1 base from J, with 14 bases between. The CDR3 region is CASSPIQGGSNQPQHF. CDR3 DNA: TGCGCCAGCAGCCCGATACAGGGTGGGAGCAATCAGCCCCAGCATTTT.

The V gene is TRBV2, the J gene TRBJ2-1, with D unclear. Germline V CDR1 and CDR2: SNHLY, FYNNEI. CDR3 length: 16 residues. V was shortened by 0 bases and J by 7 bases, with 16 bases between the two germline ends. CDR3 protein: CASSEALSPWANEQFF. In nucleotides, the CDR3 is TGTGCCAGCAGTGAAGCCCTATCCCCCTGGGCAAATGAGCAGTTCTTC.

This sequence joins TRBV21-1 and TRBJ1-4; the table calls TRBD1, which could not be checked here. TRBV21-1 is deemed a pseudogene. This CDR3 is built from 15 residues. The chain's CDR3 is CASSKMARTNEKLFF. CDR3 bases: TGTGCCAGCAGCAAAATGGCCCGTACTAATGAAAAACTGTTTTTT.

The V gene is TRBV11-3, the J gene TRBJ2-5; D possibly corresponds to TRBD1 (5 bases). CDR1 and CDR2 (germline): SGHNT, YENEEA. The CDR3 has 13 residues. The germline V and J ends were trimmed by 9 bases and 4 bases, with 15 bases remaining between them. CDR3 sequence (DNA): TGTGCCAGTAAAGCAGGGCCGCGAGAGACCCAGTACTTC. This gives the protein CASKAGPRETQYF.

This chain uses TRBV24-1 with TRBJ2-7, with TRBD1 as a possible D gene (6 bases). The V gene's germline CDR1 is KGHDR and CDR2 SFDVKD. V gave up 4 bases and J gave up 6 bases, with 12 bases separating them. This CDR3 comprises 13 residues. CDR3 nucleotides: TGTGCCACCAGTGACAGAGACAGGTTCGAGCAGTACTTC. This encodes CATSDRDRFEQYF.

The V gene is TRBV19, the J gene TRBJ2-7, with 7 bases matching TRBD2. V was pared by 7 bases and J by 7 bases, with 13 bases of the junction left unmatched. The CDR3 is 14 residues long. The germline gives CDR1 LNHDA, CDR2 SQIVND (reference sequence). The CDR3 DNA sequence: TGTGCCAGTAACTGGACTAGAACCTTACAAGAGCAGTACTTC. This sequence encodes CASNWTRTLQEQYF.

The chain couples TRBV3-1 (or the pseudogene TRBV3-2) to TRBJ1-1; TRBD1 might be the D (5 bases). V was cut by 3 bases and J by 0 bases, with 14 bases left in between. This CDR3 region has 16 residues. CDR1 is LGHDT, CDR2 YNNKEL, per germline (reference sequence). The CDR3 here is CASSHPIGALNTEAFF. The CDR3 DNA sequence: TGTGCCAGCAGCCACCCAATAGGGGCACTGAACACTGAAGCTTTCTTT.

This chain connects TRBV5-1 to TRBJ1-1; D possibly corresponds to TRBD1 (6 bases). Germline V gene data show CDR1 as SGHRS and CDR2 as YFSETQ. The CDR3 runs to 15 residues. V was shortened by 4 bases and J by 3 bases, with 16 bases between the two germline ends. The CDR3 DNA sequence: TGCGCCAGCAGCCTACGACAGGCCGGGGACACTGAAGCTTTCTTT. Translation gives CASSLRQAGDTEAFF.

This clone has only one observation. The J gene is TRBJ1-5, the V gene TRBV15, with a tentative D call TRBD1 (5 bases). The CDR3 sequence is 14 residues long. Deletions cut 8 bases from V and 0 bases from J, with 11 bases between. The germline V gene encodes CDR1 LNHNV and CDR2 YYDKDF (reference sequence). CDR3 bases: TGTGCCACCGCGGAGGGGAATAGCAATCAGCCCCAGCATTTT. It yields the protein CATAEGNSNQPQHF.

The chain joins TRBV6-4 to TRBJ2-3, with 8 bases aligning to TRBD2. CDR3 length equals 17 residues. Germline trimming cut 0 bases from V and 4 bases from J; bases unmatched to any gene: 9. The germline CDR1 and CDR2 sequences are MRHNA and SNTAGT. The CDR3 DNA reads TGTGCCAGCAGTGACTCGTCGCGGGAGGTGGCCTCAGATACGCAGTATTTT. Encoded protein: CASSDSSREVASDTQYF.

The CDR3 nucleotides read TGTGCCAGTAGTACACGAATGGGACAGGGGAGCTATGGCTACACCTTC. Translated: CASSTRMGQGSYGYTF. The chain joins TRBV19 to TRBJ1-2, with 10 bases identical to TRBD1. The CDR3 sequence is 16 residues long. Germline CDR1 reads LNHDA; CDR2 reads SQIVND (reference sequence). V was pared by 4 bases and J by 4 bases, with 9 bases of the junction left unmatched.

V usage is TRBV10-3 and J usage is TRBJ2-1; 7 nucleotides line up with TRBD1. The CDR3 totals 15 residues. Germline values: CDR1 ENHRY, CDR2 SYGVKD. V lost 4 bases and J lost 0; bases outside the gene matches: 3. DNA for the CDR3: TGTGCCATCAGTGGGGGACAGATCTCCTACAATGAGCAGTTCTTC. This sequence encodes CAISGGQISYNEQFF.

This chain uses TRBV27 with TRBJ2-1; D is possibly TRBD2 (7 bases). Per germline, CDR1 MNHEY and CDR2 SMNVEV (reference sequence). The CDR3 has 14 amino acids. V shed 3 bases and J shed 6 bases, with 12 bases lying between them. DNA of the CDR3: TGTGCCAGCAGTTTGAACAGGGAGGGCAATGAGCAGTTCTTC. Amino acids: CASSLNREGNEQFF.

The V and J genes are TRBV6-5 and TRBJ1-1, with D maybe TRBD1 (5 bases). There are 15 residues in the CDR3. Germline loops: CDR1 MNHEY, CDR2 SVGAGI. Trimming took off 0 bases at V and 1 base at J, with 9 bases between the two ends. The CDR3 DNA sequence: TGTGCCAGCAGTTACTCGAGGGGAGGGAACACTGAAGCTTTCTTT. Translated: CASSYSRGGNTEAFF.

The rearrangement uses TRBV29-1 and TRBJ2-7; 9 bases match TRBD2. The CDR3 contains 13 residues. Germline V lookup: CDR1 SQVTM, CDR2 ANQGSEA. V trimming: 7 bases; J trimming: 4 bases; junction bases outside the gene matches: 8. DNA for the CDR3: TGCAGCGCCGTGACTAGCGGAGATTACGAGCAGTACTTC. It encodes CSAVTSGDYEQYF.

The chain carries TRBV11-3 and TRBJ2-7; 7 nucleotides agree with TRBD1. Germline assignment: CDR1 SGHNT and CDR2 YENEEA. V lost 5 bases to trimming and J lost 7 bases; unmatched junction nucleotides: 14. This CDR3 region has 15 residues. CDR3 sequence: CASSRDSSGVWEQYF. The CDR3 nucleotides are TGTGCCAGCAGCAGGGACAGCAGTGGGGTTTGGGAGCAGTACTTC.